This T cell receptor beta chain was identified in a study of T-cell memory formation after mild COVID-19. Study results and limitations: Those CD4+ clones that contracted were mainly in CM and EM (CD8+ ones in EMRA). Some responding clones appeared in pre-infection memory, suggesting cross-reactive memory joined.

TCRdb re-called the 5' RACE reads with MiXCR, one entry per CDR3 protein. The sample has about 190,000 distinct CDR3 sequences, roughly 10% seen once. With respect to this clonotype: Its antigen remains unknown.

Trimming cost V 2 bases and J 5 bases, with 5 bases left between them. In germline, CDR1 is MDHEN, CDR2 SYDVKM. This CDR3 contains 12 residues. The rearrangement joins TRBV28 to TRBJ2-3; D not certain. Source material: PBMCs or a T cell subset sorted from them (not recorded which). The TCR comes from a man between 18 and 29 years old who had mild COVID-19 (a few samples of this study predate the infection). Cell type and time point are not known. The CDR3 sequence is CASSLVQDTQYF. The CDR3 region has the DNA TGTGCCAGCAGTTTAGTACAAGATACGCAGTATTTT.